This is a list of T cell receptor beta chains from one sample in a study of CD8+ T cells in alopecia areata. The assay was immunoSEQ multiplex PCR, and TCRdb's table has in-frame clones only and misses some. The table lists about 220,000 clones, around 57% of them singletons. The sample was CD4+ T cells sorted from blood, taken at week 4, from a patient treated with tofacitinib. These receptors were taken from a human donor with alopecia areata. Both conserved end residues are part of each CDR3. A D gene is named only where the DNA matches it firmly. Some rows have no size entry. The others give once, few or many, or a class for an expanded clone.

size: once
V: TRBV4-3
D: TRBD1
J: TRBJ1-2
CDR3: CASSQDRGISGYTF
DNA: TGCGCCAGCAGCCAAGACAGGGGGATTTCCGGCTACACCTTC

size: NA
V: TRBV4-3
D: NA
J: TRBJ1-5
CDR3: CASSQEWGNQPQHF
DNA: TGCGCCAGCAGCCAAGAGTGGGGGAATCAGCCCCAGCATTTT

size: NA
V: TRBV10-3
D: NA
J: TRBJ1-6
CDR3: CAISDRRESSPLHF
DNA: TGTGCCATCAGTGATCGGAGGGAAAGTTCACCCCTCCACTTT

size: once
V: TRBV2
D: NA
J: TRBJ1-5
CDR3: CASSGPTDHINPQHF
DNA: TGTGCCAGCAGTGGACCGACAGACCACATCAACCCCCAGCATTTT

size: NA
V: TRBV7-2
D: NA
J: TRBJ2-3
CDR3: CASTPEGGRTDTQYF
DNA: TGTGCCAGCACCCCCGAGGGGGGGCGGACAGATACGCAGTATTTT

size: NA
V: TRBV29-1
D: NA
J: TRBJ1-2
CDR3: CSGSTGTAAYGYTF
DNA: TGCAGCGGGAGCACCGGGACCGCCGCCTATGGCTACACCTTC

size: NA
V: TRBV29-1
D: NA
J: TRBJ1-2
CDR3: CSVEGQKNNYGYTF
DNA: TGCAGCGTTGAGGGGCAGAAGAATAACTATGGCTACACCTTC

size: few
V: TRBV7-2
D: NA
J: TRBJ2-1
CDR3: CASSPPNNEQFF
DNA: TGTGCCAGCAGCCCCCCTAACAATGAGCAGTTCTTC

size: NA
V: TRBV30
D: NA
J: TRBJ1-1
CDR3: CAWSVGTEAFF
DNA: TGTGCCTGGAGTGTTGGGACTGAAGCTTTCTTT

size: NA
V: TRBV6-1
D: TRBD2
J: TRBJ2-1
CDR3: CASSDSTSGGAEQFF
DNA: TGTGCCAGCAGTGACTCGACTAGCGGGGGGGCTGAGCAGTTCTTC

size: NA
V: TRBV28
D: NA
J: TRBJ2-7
CDR3: CASSLGPPASYEQYF
DNA: TGTGCCAGCAGTTTAGGACCACCGGCTTCGTACGAGCAGTACTTC

size: few
V: TRBV29-1
D: NA
J: TRBJ1-1
CDR3: CSVDGGSAEAFF
DNA: TGCAGCGTTGACGGGGGGTCGGCTGAAGCTTTCTTT

size: NA
V: TRBV7-2
D: NA
J: TRBJ2-2
CDR3: CASSVNGGTGELFF
DNA: TGTGCCAGCAGCGTCAATGGGGGAACCGGGGAGCTGTTTTTT

size: NA
V: TRBV5-4
D: NA
J: TRBJ1-1
CDR3: CASSLSEGEEAFF
DNA: TGTGCCAGCAGCTTATCCGAGGGAGAGGAAGCTTTCTTT

size: few
V: TRBV9
D: TRBD1
J: TRBJ1-1
CDR3: CASSPMGQGNTEAFF
DNA: TGTGCCAGCAGCCCAATGGGACAGGGGAACACTGAAGCTTTCTTT

size: NA
V: TRBV29-1
D: NA
J: TRBJ1-2
CDR3: CSVDLGGYTF
DNA: TGCAGCGTTGATCTGGGGGGCTACACCTTC

size: NA
V: TRBV29-1
D: NA
J: TRBJ1-2
CDR3: CSALQLKAADYGYTF
DNA: TGCAGCGCCCTGCAGTTGAAGGCAGCGGACTATGGCTACACCTTC

size: few
V: TRBV29-1
D: TRBD1
J: TRBJ1-5
CDR3: CSVGQGADQPQHF
DNA: TGCAGCGTAGGACAGGGGGCGGATCAGCCCCAGCATTTT

size: NA
V: TRBV30
D: NA
J: TRBJ2-7
CDR3: CAWSEYSYEQYF
DNA: TGTGCCTGGAGTGAATACAGCTACGAGCAGTACTTC

size: few
V: TRBV5-6
D: NA
J: TRBJ1-5
CDR3: CASSLAREEVSANQPQHF
DNA: TGTGCCAGCAGCTTGGCCAGGGAGGAGGTTTCGGCTAATCAGCCCCAGCATTTT

size: NA
V: TRBV6-4
D: NA
J: TRBJ1-6
CDR3: CASSYRETPLHF
DNA: TGTGCCAGCAGTTACAGGGAAACACCCCTCCACTTT

size: NA
V: TRBV7-9
D: NA
J: TRBJ1-2
CDR3: CASSTLGGTSYGYTF
DNA: TGTGCCAGCAGCACCCTCGGGGGGACCTCTTATGGCTACACCTTC

size: NA
V: TRBV15
D: NA
J: TRBJ1-4
CDR3: CATRAGTADEKLFF
DNA: TGTGCCACCAGGGCCGGGACCGCCGATGAAAAACTGTTTTTT

size: few
V: TRBV29-1
D: TRBD1
J: TRBJ2-5
CDR3: CSVVTGVETQYF
DNA: TGCAGCGTTGTGACAGGGGTGGAGACCCAGTACTTC

size: NA
V: TRBV5-1
D: NA
J: TRBJ2-3
CDR3: CASSGGGPTDTQYF
DNA: TGCGCCAGCAGCGGCGGGGGCCCCACAGATACGCAGTATTTT

size: few
V: TRBV6-5
D: NA
J: TRBJ1-5
CDR3: CASGRRSNQPQHF
DNA: TGTGCCAGCGGCCGGCGTAGCAATCAGCCCCAGCATTTT

size: few
V: TRBV15
D: NA
J: TRBJ2-1
CDR3: CATSEELAGQYNEQFF
DNA: TGTGCCACCAGCGAAGAACTAGCCGGGCAGTACAATGAGCAGTTCTTC